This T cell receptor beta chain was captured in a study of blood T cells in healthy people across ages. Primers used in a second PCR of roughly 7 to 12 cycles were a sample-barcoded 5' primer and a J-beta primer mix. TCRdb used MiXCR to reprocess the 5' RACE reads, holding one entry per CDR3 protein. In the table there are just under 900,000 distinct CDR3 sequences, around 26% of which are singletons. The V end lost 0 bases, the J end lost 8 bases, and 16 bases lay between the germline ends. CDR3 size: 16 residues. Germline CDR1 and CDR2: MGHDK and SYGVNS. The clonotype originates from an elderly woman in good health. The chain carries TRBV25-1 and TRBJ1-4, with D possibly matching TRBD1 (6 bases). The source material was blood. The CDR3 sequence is CASSEYVGGGREKLFF. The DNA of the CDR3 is TGTGCCAGCAGTGAATATGTCGGAGGGGGTAGAGAAAAACTGTTTTTT. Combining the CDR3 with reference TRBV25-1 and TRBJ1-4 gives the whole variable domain EADIYQTPRYLVIGTGKKITLECSQTMGHDKMYWYQQDPGMELHLIHYSYGVNSTEKGDLSSESTVSRIRTEHFPLTLESARPSHTSQYLCASSEYVGGGREKLFFGSGTQLSVL.